Shown below are 19 T cell receptor beta chains from a single sample sequenced in a study of shared clonotypes between healthy human individuals. Clones were sequenced by immunoSEQ multiplex PCR, and TCRdb holds only the in-frame ones, with some missing. The sample includes around 500,000 clones, 70% to 80% of them seen just once. Sequencing was performed on PBMCs. The receptors originated from a woman aged 40 to 50 in good health. Some clones in this sample may be carry-over from other donors' samples.

The chain combines TRBV6-5 with TRBJ2-3; D might be TRBD1 (7 bases). The CDR3 has 15 amino acids. CDR1 is MNHEY and CDR2 is SVGAGI in the germline V gene. V was clipped by 6 bases and J by 6 bases, with 19 bases between them. The CDR3 region is CASSAGAGGLDTQYF. The CDR3 bases are TGTGCCAGCAGCGCTGGTGCAGGGGGGTTGGATACGCAGTATTTT.

This rearrangement joins TRBV25-1 to TRBJ1-6; possibly TRBD1 for D (6 bases). Germline values: CDR1 MGHDK, CDR2 SYGVNS. The CDR3 length is 18 residues. V was cut by 3 bases and J by 5 bases, with 20 bases left in between. The chain's CDR3 is CASSELVTGDENNSPLHF. In DNA form, the CDR3 reads TGTGCCAGCAGTGAGCTAGTGACAGGAGACGAAAATAATTCACCCCTCCACTTT.

V and J are TRBV5-6 and TRBJ2-5; TRBD2 matches 7 bases. The junction had 6 bases not matched to a gene; V was cut back by 2 bases and J by 5 bases. Germline loops: CDR1 SGHDT, CDR2 YYEEEE. The length of the CDR3 is 14 residues. The CDR3 DNA reads as TGTGCCAGCAGCTTCGCGGGAGAGGGGGAGACCCAGTACTTC. Its translation: CASSFAGEGETQYF.

The V call is TRBV19, the J call TRBJ1-4, with 7 positions matching TRBD1. This CDR3 has 15 amino acids. Unmatched junction bases numbered 6, after V lost 5 bases and J lost 3 bases. CDR1 and CDR2 from the germline V gene are LNHDA and SQIVND (reference sequence). The CDR3 here is CASSPPGQSNEKLFF. The CDR3 nucleotides are TGTGCCAGTAGTCCCCCGGGACAGTCTAATGAAAAACTGTTTTTT.

This clone showed up just once. The chain couples TRBV30 to TRBJ1-3, with a tentative D call TRBD1 (6 bases). With 0 bases removed from V and 0 bases from J, the gap between germline ends came to 12 bases. Germline CDR1 is GTSNPN and CDR2 is SVGIG (reference sequence). This CDR3 contains 16 residues. CDR3 bases: TGTGCCTGGAGTGTTGGAGACAGGCACTCTGGAAACACCATATATTTT. This codes for CAWSVGDRHSGNTIYF.

This chain joins TRBV28 and TRBJ2-2; 7 bases align to TRBD2. The CDR3 length is 14 residues. Trimming at V came to 5 bases and at J to 6 bases, leaving 6 bases not matched to a gene. The germline V gene has CDR1 MDHEN and CDR2 SYDVKM. CDR3 region: CASSISGSAGELFF. CDR3 nucleotides: TGTGCCAGCAGTATTAGCGGGTCGGCCGGGGAGCTGTTTTTT. Full variable domain (rest looked up from reference TRBV28 and TRBJ2-2): DVKVTQSSRYLVKRTGEKVFLECVQDMDHENMFWYRQDPGLGLRLIYFSYDVKMKEKGDIPEGYSVSREKKERFSLILESASTNQTSMYLCASSISGSAGELFFGEGSRLTVL.

This clone was found a few times. This chain links TRBV27 with TRBJ2-2; no definite D call. This CDR3 has 14 residues. The V gene lost 7 bases and the J gene lost 1 base, with 10 bases spanning the gap. The germline gives CDR1 MNHEY, CDR2 SMNVEV (reference sequence). CDR3 residues: CASKPQRNTGELFF. The CDR3 DNA sequence: TGTGCCAGCAAGCCCCAGCGGAACACCGGGGAGCTGTTTTTT.

This clone has a handful of counts. V is TRBV29-1 and J is TRBJ2-3, with a tentative D call TRBD1 (5 bases). This CDR3 has 10 amino acids. Germline CDR1 and CDR2: SQVTM and ANQGSEA. Trimming removed 7 bases at V and 6 bases at J, with 8 bases between. In nucleotides, the CDR3 is TGCAGCGCCGGACATGATACGCAGTATTTT. Translating it yields CSAGHDTQYF.

This clone was seen more than once but under ten times. The V call is TRBV27, the J call TRBJ2-2; 10 nucleotides line up with TRBD2. The germline V gene has CDR1 MNHEY and CDR2 SMNVEV (reference sequence). The length of the CDR3 is 15 residues. The J segment lost 6 bases and the V segment lost 3 bases, leaving 4 bases of the junction unmatched. CDR3 DNA sequence: TGTGCCAGCAGTTTTACTAGCGGGATTGCCGGGGAGCTGTTTTTT. This translates into CASSFTSGIAGELFF.

This clone was recorded a few times. This rearrangement joins TRBV15 to TRBJ2-4; D not resolved. V dropped 0 bases and J dropped 5 bases, with 11 bases sitting between them. Germline lookup yields CDR1 LNHNV and CDR2 YYDKDF (reference sequence). The CDR3 is made up of 15 amino acids. The CDR3 DNA is TGTGCCACCAGCAGAGATCGAGGTGGCCAAAACATTCAGTACTTC. Translation gives CATSRDRGGQNIQYF.

The chain employs TRBV28 and TRBJ2-1; 15 bases fit TRBD2. Germline lookup yields CDR1 MDHEN and CDR2 SYDVKM. This CDR3 has 16 residues. The V segment lost 6 bases and the J segment 8 bases; nucleotides outside the gene matches: 8. As DNA, the CDR3 is TGTGCCAGCAGCACTCCGGGACTAGCGGGAGGTGATGAGCAGTTCTTC. Encoded protein: CASSTPGLAGGDEQFF.

This chain uses TRBV7-2 with TRBJ2-3, with D possibly matching TRBD1 (5 bases). The CDR3 consists of 12 residues. The V end was cut by 11 bases, the J end by 1 base, with 10 bases between. From germline, CDR1 is SGHTA and CDR2 FQGNSA. The chain's CDR3 is CALRAGTDTQYF. CDR3 nucleotide sequence: TGTGCCCTCAGGGCGGGCACAGATACGCAGTATTTT.

The rearrangement uses TRBV2 and TRBJ1-3, with D unresolved. The CDR3 length is 14 residues. Germline V gives CDR1 SNHLY, CDR2 FYNNEI. With 6 bases removed from V and 0 bases from J, the gap between germline ends came to 9 bases. The CDR3 nucleotides read TGTGCCAGCAGGCCGGGGTCCTCTGGAAACACCATATATTTT. Protein sequence: CASRPGSSGNTIYF.

The chain joins TRBV28 to TRBJ2-2, with D hard to call. Germline V gene sequence: CDR1 MDHEN, CDR2 SYDVKM. The V end was cut by 5 bases, the J end by 6 bases, with 10 bases between. CDR3 length: 13 residues. The CDR3 nucleotides read TGTGCCAGCAGTAATAAGGCGTCCGGGGAGCTGTTTTTT. It codes for CASSNKASGELFF.

This clone occurred many times. This chain links TRBV15 with TRBJ2-3; the match to TRBD2 covers 9 bases. This CDR3 is built from 19 residues. Germline V gives CDR1 LNHNV, CDR2 YYDKDF (reference sequence). With 0 bases clipped from V and 4 bases from J, the junction kept 14 bases outside the gene matches. CDR3 protein: CATSRDGGGGRASADTQYF. CDR3 bases: TGTGCCACCAGCAGAGATGGCGGGGGCGGGAGGGCCTCTGCAGATACGCAGTATTTT. The variable domain in full, completed from reference TRBV15 and TRBJ2-3, reads DAMVIQNPRYQVTQFGKPVTLSCSQTLNHNVMYWYQQKSSQAPKLLFHYYDKDFNNEADTPDNFQSRRPNTSFCFLDIRSPGLGDTAMYLCATSRDGGGGRASADTQYFGPGTRLTVL.

J is TRBJ2-6 and V is TRBV7-2, with 7 bases identical to TRBD2. Germline CDR1 and CDR2: SGHTA and FQGNSA. V lost 6 bases, J lost 2 bases, and 4 bases stayed unmatched. This CDR3 is 15 amino acids long. The CDR3: CASSRRGAGANVLTF. In nucleotides, the CDR3 is TGTGCCAGCAGTCGCCGGGGGGCTGGGGCCAACGTCCTGACTTTC.

The chain couples TRBV4-1 to TRBJ2-3, with D tentatively TRBD2 (5 bases). The CDR3 has 16 amino acids. Trimming pared 4 bases from V and 2 bases from J, leaving 16 bases between. Germline V gives CDR1 MGHRA, CDR2 YSYEKL. CDR3 protein: CASSRGPLEVTDTQYF. The CDR3 DNA sequence: TGCGCCAGCAGCCGCGGGCCCCTAGAGGTCACAGATACGCAGTATTTT.

The chain is built from TRBV18 and TRBJ2-2; D uncertain. The ends were cut back, 7 bases at V and 2 bases at J, with 11 bases in the middle. Germline CDR1 is KGHSH and CDR2 is LQKENI. The CDR3 is made up of 14 amino acids. The CDR3 sequence: CASFLDQNTGELFF. CDR3 DNA sequence: TGTGCCAGCTTTTTGGACCAAAACACCGGGGAGCTGTTTTTT.

This sequence joins TRBV5-1 and TRBJ2-3; D gene uncertain. The ends were cut back, 0 bases at V and 2 bases at J, with 10 bases in the middle. The CDR3 is 15 amino acids. Germline lookup yields CDR1 SGHRS and CDR2 YFSETQ. For the CDR3, the DNA is TGCGCCAGCAGCTTGGCTGGGCAGGACACAGATACGCAGTATTTT. Encoded protein: CASSLAGQDTDTQYF.